This TCR beta chain came from a study of blood T cell repertoires in COVID-19. The overall study: The United States, Italy and Spain were the sources of the acute and convalescent COVID-19 samples.

This CDR3 is 16 amino acids long. The junction had 1 base not matched to a gene; V was cut back by 0 bases and J by 2 bases. Germline V CDR1 and CDR2: SGHNT, YYREEE (reference sequence). The protocol was immunoSEQ multiplex PCR, while the TCRdb copy is restricted to in-frame clones and leaves out a portion. The sample holds about 64,000 clones, approximately 85% seen once. This clonotype was obtained from a human donor in a cohort sampled during active COVID-19. The chain recombines TRBV5-4 with TRBJ2-3; 12 positions agree with TRBD1. The sequenced sample consisted of peripheral blood. The CDR3: CASSLGGQGATDTQYF. The CDR3 DNA reads as TGTGCCAGCAGCTTGGGGGGACAGGGGGCCACAGATACGCAGTATTTT.